The present TCR beta chain was sequenced within a study of beta chain features in type 1 diabetes. Overall study results and limits: All four CD4+ subsets of Type 1 diabetes patients contained TCRB CDR3s that were moderately but significantly shorter. The similarity of naive, central memory and Treg TCRB repertoires appeared greater among patients than among healthy donors.

CDR1 and CDR2 (germline): SGHTA, FQGNSA. The ends were cut back, 1 base at V and 0 bases at J, with 7 bases in the middle. The CDR3 totals 16 residues. Expressed TCRB transcripts were sequenced after all isolated RNA was converted to cDNA. Naive, central memory and regulatory T cell samples yielded around 3.5 million reads on average. This table comes from immunoSEQ multiplex PCR, and its TCRdb copy is limited to in-frame clones, with some not included. The data show about 650,000 clones, around 12% seen once. Concerning this clone itself: The antigen is not known.

Sampling consisted of one heparinised blood draw per donor, averaging about 110 mL. CD4+ naive, central memory, regulatory and stem cell-like memory subsets were isolated by sorting on CD45RO/CCR7/CD25/CD127/CD95/CD27. The sequence was obtained from a man aged 25 to 40 with type 1 diabetes. J is TRBJ2-6 and V is TRBV7-2; D not resolved. The source material was naive CD4+ T cells from blood. DNA of the CDR3: TGTGCCAGCAGCTTAGACCGGAGCTCTGGGGCCAACGTCCTGACTTTC. It is translated as CASSLDRSSGANVLTF.